This TCR beta chain was obtained from a study of T cell changes during pregnancy in multiple sclerosis. This clone was detected only a few times. Trimming removed 5 bases from V and 2 bases from J, with 14 bases in between. The CDR3 consists of 15 residues. Germline V gene lookup returns CDR1 MRHNA and CDR2 SNTAGT. Clones were sequenced by immunoSEQ multiplex PCR, and TCRdb holds only the in-frame ones, with some missing. Of approximately 46,000 clones in the sample, around 87% were seen once. The V call is TRBV6-4, the J call TRBJ2-3; D is perhaps TRBD2 (6 bases). This TCR came from a female donor in good health, enrolled as a control in a pregnancy study. The material sequenced was peripheral blood, taken after pregnancy. The DNA for the CDR3 is TGTGCCAGCAGTCCACAACGGGGGTCCACAGATACGCAGTATTTT. Amino acid sequence: CASSPQRGSTDTQYF.